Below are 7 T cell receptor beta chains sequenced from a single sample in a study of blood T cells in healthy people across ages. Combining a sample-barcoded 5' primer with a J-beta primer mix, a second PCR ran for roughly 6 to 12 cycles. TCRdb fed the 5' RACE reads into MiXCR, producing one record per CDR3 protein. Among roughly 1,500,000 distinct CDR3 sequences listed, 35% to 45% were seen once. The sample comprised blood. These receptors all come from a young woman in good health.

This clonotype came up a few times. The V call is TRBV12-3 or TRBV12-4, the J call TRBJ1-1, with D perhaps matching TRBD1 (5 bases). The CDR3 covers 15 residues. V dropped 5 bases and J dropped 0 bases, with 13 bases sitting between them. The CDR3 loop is CASSPRGVMNTEAFF. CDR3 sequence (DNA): TGTGCCAGCAGTCCCCGAGGGGTTATGAACACTGAAGCTTTCTTT.

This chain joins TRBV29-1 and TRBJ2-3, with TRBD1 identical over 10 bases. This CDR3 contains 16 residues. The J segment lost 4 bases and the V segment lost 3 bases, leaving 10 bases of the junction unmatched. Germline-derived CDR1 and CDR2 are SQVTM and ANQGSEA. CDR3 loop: CSVEGDRGCRADTQYF. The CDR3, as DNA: TGCAGCGTTGAGGGGGACAGGGGCTGTAGGGCAGATACGCAGTATTTT.

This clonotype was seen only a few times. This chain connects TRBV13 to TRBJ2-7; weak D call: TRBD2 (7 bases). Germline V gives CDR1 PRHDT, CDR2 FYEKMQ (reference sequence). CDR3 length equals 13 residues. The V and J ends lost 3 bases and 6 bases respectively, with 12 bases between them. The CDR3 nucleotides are TGTGCCAGCAGCTTCGGACAGCGGGGCGAGCAGTACTTC. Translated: CASSFGQRGEQYF.

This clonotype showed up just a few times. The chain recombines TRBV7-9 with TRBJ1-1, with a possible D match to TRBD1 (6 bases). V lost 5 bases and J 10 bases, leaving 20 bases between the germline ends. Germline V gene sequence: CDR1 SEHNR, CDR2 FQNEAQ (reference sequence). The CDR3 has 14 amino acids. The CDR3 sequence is CASSPEVEGQRAFF. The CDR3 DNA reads TGTGCCAGCAGCCCTGAGGTCGAAGGACAGAGAGCTTTCTTT.

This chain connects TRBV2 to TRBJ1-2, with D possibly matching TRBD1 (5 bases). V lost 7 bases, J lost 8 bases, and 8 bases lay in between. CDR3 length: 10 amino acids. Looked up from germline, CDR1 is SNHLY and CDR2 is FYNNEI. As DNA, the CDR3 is TGTGCCAGCATCGGGGACGGCTACACCTTC. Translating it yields CASIGDGYTF. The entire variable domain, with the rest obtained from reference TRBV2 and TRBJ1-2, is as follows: EPEVTQTPSHQVTQMGQEVILRCVPISNHLYFYWYRQILGQKVEFLVSFYNNEISEKSEIFDDQFSVERPDGSNFTLKIRSTKLEDSAMYFCASIGDGYTFGSGTRLTVV.

The CDR3 reads CASGTETRTGELFF. The CDR3 DNA is TGTGCCAGCGGGACCGAGACGAGGACCGGGGAGCTGTTTTTT. This sequence joins TRBV11-2 and TRBJ2-2; D could derive from TRBD1 or TRBD2 (5 bases each). The V end lost 8 bases, the J end lost 5 bases, and 15 bases lay between the germline ends. Germline CDR1 is SGHAT and CDR2 is FQNNGV. This CDR3 is 14 amino acids long.

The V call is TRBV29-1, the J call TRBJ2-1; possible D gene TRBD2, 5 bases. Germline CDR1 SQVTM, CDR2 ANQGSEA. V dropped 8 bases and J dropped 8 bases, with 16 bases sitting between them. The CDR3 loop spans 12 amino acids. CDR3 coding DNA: TGCAGCCTCACTCCGGGGTACGATGAGCAGTTCTTC. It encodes CSLTPGYDEQFF.